Presented here are 17 T cell receptor beta chains from one specimen sequenced in a study of beta chain features in type 1 diabetes (dated by TCRdb to 2017 to 2018). Library preparation employed the immunoSEQ multiplex PCR assay. The entire isolated RNA was reverse transcribed using the High Capacity cDNA Reverse Transcription Kit, and thus expressed TCRB transcripts were sequenced. TCRdb holds this immuneACCESS table with in-frame rearrangements only. Some clones are missing; in checked studies, unresolved V genes explain under half, and the rest has no known cause. Present in this sample are hundreds of thousands of clones, 25% to 35% of which were seen just once. Around 0.065% of the sample belongs to the ten largest clones. Sequenced: naive CD4+ T cells from blood. This specimen's cell subset or site label, per the study, means: true naive CD4+ T cells. The receptors were sampled from a man younger than 35 in good health.

This clone was counted between two and nine times. The gene calls are TRBV5-1 and TRBJ2-7; D is possibly TRBD1 (6 bases). V was clipped by 0 bases and J by 1 base, with 23 bases between them. The CDR3 spans 19 residues. CDR1 and CDR2 (germline): SGHRS, YFSETQ. The CDR3: CASSLARDNHPRTSYEQYF. Here the CDR3 DNA reads TGCGCCAGCAGCTTGGCCAGGGACAATCACCCGCGGACGTCCTACGAGCAGTACTTC.

This clone was seen a handful of times. The chain links TRBV9 to TRBJ2-3, with TRBD2 identical over 12 bases. Germline CDR1 is SGDLS and CDR2 is YYNGEE. This CDR3 contains 16 residues. Losses at the gene ends were 0 bases for V and 3 bases for J; bases not matched to a gene: 2. CDR3 in amino acids: CASSVGTSGVTDTQYF. DNA of the CDR3: TGTGCCAGCAGCGTAGGGACTAGCGGGGTAACAGATACGCAGTATTTT.

The table lists this clone with a few counts. This chain joins TRBV15 and TRBJ2-1, with 7 positions matching TRBD2. The V and J ends lost 3 bases and 3 bases, in that order; junction bases with no gene match: 5. This CDR3 has 15 amino acids. In germline, CDR1 is LNHNV, CDR2 YYDKDF (reference sequence). The CDR3 coding sequence is TGTGCCACCAGCAGCCTAGCGGAAGACTACAATGAGCAGTTCTTC. It encodes CATSSLAEDYNEQFF.

The chain carries TRBV25-1 and TRBJ2-1, with 12 positions matching TRBD2. Germline loops: CDR1 MGHDK, CDR2 SYGVNS. The CDR3 has 16 residues. V was clipped by 4 bases and J by 8 bases; unmatched bases: 9. CDR3 region: CASSGPSGRAHDEQFF. CDR3 DNA: TGTGCCAGCAGTGGACCTAGCGGGAGGGCACATGATGAGCAGTTCTTC.

This clone has only one observation. CDR3 amino acids: CASSPPLDRATGELFF. CDR3 nucleotide sequence: TGCGCCAGCAGCCCTCCCCTCGACAGGGCCACCGGGGAGCTGTTTTTT. This chain connects TRBV4-1 to TRBJ2-2; 7 bases match TRBD1. Losses at the gene ends were 4 bases for V and 4 bases for J; bases not matched to a gene: 9. CDR1 MGHRA and CDR2 YSYEKL come from the germline V gene. The CDR3 consists of 16 residues.

This rearrangement joins TRBV6-1 to TRBJ2-1; 9 bases match TRBD2. The CDR3 extends over 15 amino acids. Per the germline V gene, CDR1 is MNHNS and CDR2 is SASEGT. V lost 5 bases to trimming and J lost 4 bases; unmatched junction nucleotides: 6. CDR3 DNA: TGTGCCAGCAGTAACCCGACTAGCGGTTACAATGAGCAGTTCTTC. This codes for CASSNPTSGYNEQFF.

The V gene is TRBV7-9, the J gene TRBJ1-2, with a possible D match to TRBD1 (5 bases). The CDR3 covers 14 residues. Germline CDR1 and CDR2: SEHNR and FQNEAQ (reference sequence). The germline V and J ends were trimmed by 4 bases and 0 bases, with 9 bases remaining between them. The CDR3 DNA reads TGTGCCAGCAGCTCTCCGGGGGCTAACTATGGCTACACCTTC. It codes for CASSSPGANYGYTF.

This clone was detected a few times. The V call is TRBV10-3, the J call TRBJ2-3; 8 nucleotides agree with TRBD2. CDR1 is ENHRY and CDR2 is SYGVKD in the germline V gene. This CDR3 has 14 residues. Germline trimming cut 8 bases from V and 5 bases from J; bases unmatched to any gene: 9. Here the CDR3 reads CAIQPGLDQDTQYF. CDR3 in DNA: TGTGCCATCCAACCGGGACTAGATCAAGATACGCAGTATTTT.

This clone was seen a handful of times. The rearrangement links TRBV7-9 to TRBJ2-1; 7 bases map to TRBD1. Trimming at V came to 7 bases and at J to 4 bases, leaving 4 bases not matched to a gene. This CDR3 has 13 residues. Germline loops: CDR1 SEHNR, CDR2 FQNEAQ (reference sequence). The CDR3 loop reads CASKSGGYNEQFF. The CDR3, as DNA: TGTGCCAGCAAGTCAGGGGGATACAATGAGCAGTTCTTC.

The rearrangement uses TRBV15 and TRBJ2-3, with D unclear. V shed 0 bases and J shed 3 bases, with 10 bases lying between them. Germline V gene lookup returns CDR1 LNHNV and CDR2 YYDKDF (reference sequence). This CDR3 is built from 15 residues. The CDR3 loop reads CATSREASWTDTQYF. CDR3 bases: TGTGCCACCAGCAGAGAAGCGTCGTGGACAGATACGCAGTATTTT.

The chain joins TRBV7-9 to TRBJ2-5; D possibly corresponds to TRBD1 (7 bases). Germline CDR1 and CDR2: SEHNR and FQNEAQ (reference sequence). Trimming took off 5 bases at V and 5 bases at J, with 12 bases between the two ends. There are 13 residues in the CDR3. The CDR3 DNA reads as TGTGCCAGCAGCCGCGGGACAGTTGAGACCCAGTACTTC. As protein: CASSRGTVETQYF.

This clone was picked up one time. V gene TRBV5-4 combines with J gene TRBJ2-7, with 11 bases matching TRBD2. The CDR3 length is 17 residues. V shed 4 bases, J shed 0 bases, and the junction held 9 bases outside the gene matches. Germline assignment: CDR1 SGHNT and CDR2 YYREEE (reference sequence). The CDR3 bases are TGTGCCAGCAGCCCTGGACTAGCGGGCCGGAGCTCCTACGAGCAGTACTTC. The encoded protein is CASSPGLAGRSSYEQYF.

The chain carries TRBV9 and TRBJ2-7; TRBD2 agrees at 10 bases. The germline CDR1 and CDR2 sequences are SGDLS and YYNGEE. The CDR3 consists of 15 residues. Trimming at V came to 4 bases and at J to 3 bases, leaving 7 bases not matched to a gene. This CDR3 reads CASSLSVAGGYEQYF. DNA of the CDR3: TGTGCCAGCAGCCTCTCGGTAGCGGGAGGCTACGAGCAGTACTTC.

This clone was counted between two and nine times. The V call is TRBV29-1, the J call TRBJ2-1; possible D gene TRBD2, 6 bases. The CDR3 extends over 11 amino acids. The V gene lost 6 bases and the J gene lost 6 bases, with 9 bases spanning the gap. The germline gives CDR1 SQVTM, CDR2 ANQGSEA. The CDR3 DNA reads TGCAGCGTGCGGGGACGCAATGAGCAGTTCTTC. Its translation: CSVRGRNEQFF.

The chain carries TRBV9 and TRBJ2-1, with 7 bases aligning to TRBD2. The ends lost 2 bases at V and 6 bases at J; junction bases unmatched: 8. Germline V gene sequence: CDR1 SGDLS, CDR2 YYNGEE. The CDR3 is 15 residues long. CDR3 DNA sequence: TGTGCCAGCAGCGTCGAAACGGGACTATTCAATGAGCAGTTCTTC. Amino acids: CASSVETGLFNEQFF.

This sequence joins TRBV5-1 and TRBJ2-6, with no clear D. This CDR3 has 14 residues. With 2 bases removed from V and 0 bases from J, the gap between germline ends came to 3 bases. CDR1 SGHRS and CDR2 YFSETQ come from the germline V gene. The CDR3 DNA follows: TGCGCCAGCAGCTTCATCTCTGGGGCCAACGTCCTGACTTTC. This encodes CASSFISGANVLTF. The complete variable domain, with remaining parts taken from reference TRBV5-1 and TRBJ2-6, reads KAGVTQTPRYLIKTRGQQVTLSCSPISGHRSVSWYQQTPGQGLQFLFEYFSETQRNKGNFPGRFSGRQFSNSRSEMNVSTLELGDSALYLCASSFISGANVLTFGAGSRLTVL.

The chain uses TRBV25-1 and TRBJ2-5, with D perhaps matching TRBD2 (6 bases). V was shortened by 5 bases and J by 4 bases, with 11 bases between the two germline ends. Germline V gene sequence: CDR1 MGHDK, CDR2 SYGVNS. The CDR3 contains 13 residues. CDR3 bases: TGTGCCAGCAGTAAGACGGGGGTAGAGACCCAGTACTTC. Its translation: CASSKTGVETQYF.